This T cell receptor (beta chain) stems from a study of monozygotic twins with inflammatory bowel disease (dated 2019 in TCRdb). For the study in its entirety: The full study comprised some 30 monozygotic twin pairs: nine German pairs (four IBD-concordant, five IBD-discordant) and 19 IBD-discordant Danish pairs. The search for disease-associated traits relied mainly on comparing, within discordant pairs, IBD patients with their genetically identical healthy co-twins. Each individual had, on average, about 151 000 unique TCRalpha sequences and 181 000 unique TCRbeta sequences available for analysis.

Library generation was performed with 5' RACE. The input for every TCR library was 3,500 to 4,500 ng of total RNA. For each sample, cDNA synthesis with SMARTScribe reverse transcriptase was split into eight separate reactions. Unique molecular identifiers containing a 6-nucleotide sample barcode were introduced through template switching during cDNA synthesis. TCRalpha and TCRbeta cDNA was amplified by two nested PCRs of 16 and 9 cycles, with bead purification after each PCR. Before amplification, cDNA was treated with uracil DNA-glycosylase and purified using the QIAquick PCR purification kit. The second PCR added Illumina TruSeq-compatible adapters along with sample-specific barcodes. Library quality and concentration were assessed using TapeStation and Qubit, and roughly 5.5 ng of each library was pooled. Sequencing of pooled libraries was carried out on an Illumina HiSeq2500 single-index Rapid Run using 2 x 100 bp reads and custom sequencing primers. The study's processing was this. PCR and sequencing errors were corrected by UMI-based consensus assembly using MiGEC version 1.2.6. MiXCR version 2.1.1 was used to carry out V(D)J alignment, clonotype assembly and CDR3 extraction. Normalisation of gene usage, clonotype sharing and MAIT/NKT TCR abundance was achieved by analysing the top 1000, 10 000 and 20 000 clonotypes per sample. After downsampling to 27 000 UMIs, diversity was calculated as the inverse Simpson index using the vegan R package. Paired Mann-Whitney U tests on discordant twin pairs were used, with Benjamini-Hochberg multiple-testing correction. After TCRdb reprocessed the reads, each CDR3 protein sequence was kept as one row, without DNA. In this record, the V and J calls reflect TCRdb's handling and not the investigators' own analysis. The table of this sample itemizes 350,000 to 550,000 distinct CDR3 sequences. About 2.6% of the sample goes to the ten largest clones.

The CDR1 and CDR2 encoded by the germline V gene are SGHTA and FQGNSA. Including the terminal cysteine and phenylalanine, the CDR3 comprises 17 residues. The DNA is unrecorded. From each donor, a roughly 2.7 ml peripheral blood sample was collected into PAXgene tubes and kept at -80 degrees C. Total RNA was isolated from whole blood with the PAXgene blood miRNA kit on an automated QIAcube, without T cell sorting. Peripheral blood from monozygotic twin pairs, either concordant or discordant for inflammatory bowel disease, underwent deep TCRalpha and TCRbeta repertoire profiling that used unique molecular barcoding. Smoking habits were recorded for all twin pairs, and individuals were classified as current, former or never smokers. As regards this clonotype: Its antigen remains undetermined.

Beyond this particular receptor, the publication reports: The analysis was unable to tell different T cell subtypes apart. No single strong signal or clonotype linked to IBD turned up in the results, so the idea that one exists was not supported. Compared with healthy twins, IBD patients shared fewer clonotypes with other individuals, and the difference was most pronounced in patients with signs of disease activity. Because patients were on differing immunosuppressive treatments, the repertoires may have picked up extra background noise and inter-individual variability. Concordant and discordant twins showed no difference in repertoire similarity, possibly because of limited statistical power. TCRbeta repertoire diversity, by inverse Simpson index, was decreased in IBD patients compared with their healthy co-twins.

The source is a human donor with ulcerative colitis or Crohn's disease, or a healthy co-twin of an affected twin (not recorded which). Sequencing was performed on blood. This chain joins TRBV7-2 to TRBJ2-5; TCRdb returns TRBD2, unconfirmable since there is no DNA. The CDR3 has the sequence CASSDGLAGLRGETQYF.